The 24 T cell receptor beta chains below come from one sample, sequenced in a study of T cell responses to AZD1222 COVID-19 vaccine. Some clones are missing from TCRdb's copy, which holds only in-frame ones; the method was immunoSEQ multiplex PCR. The sample has about 140,000 clones, about 90% seen once. This sample comprised peripheral blood, obtained on day 0 of AZD1222 vaccination. The receptors come from an adult in good health.

V and J are TRBV29-1 and TRBJ2-7; D not resolved. This CDR3 comprises 12 residues. The germline CDR1 and CDR2 sequences are SQVTM and ANQGSEA. V lost 2 bases to trimming and J lost 2 bases, with 7 bases between them. The CDR3 DNA reads as TGCAGCGTTGAAATTGGGCCCTACGAGCAGTACTTC. This codes for CSVEIGPYEQYF.

This chain uses TRBV5-8 with TRBJ1-4, with 9 bases identical to TRBD1. Germline CDR1 SGHTS, CDR2 YDEGEE. The V gene end was trimmed by 4 bases and the J gene end by 4 bases; junction bases not matched to a gene: 8. The CDR3 length is 16 residues. The CDR3 spells CASSPGTGSINEKLFF. The CDR3 nucleotides read TGTGCCAGCAGCCCCGGGACAGGGTCGATTAATGAAAAACTGTTTTTT.

The gene calls are TRBV7-9 and TRBJ2-7; D might be TRBD1 or TRBD2, each matching 7 bases. Germline V gene sequence: CDR1 SEHNR, CDR2 FQNEAQ (reference sequence). This CDR3 contains 17 residues. The germline V and J ends were trimmed by 7 bases and 2 bases, with 24 bases remaining between them. In DNA form, the CDR3 reads TGTGCCAGCACCCCAGGGGGAGGGGGAAGTAGGACCTACGAGCAGTACTTC. Protein product: CASTPGGGGSRTYEQYF.

This clone was observed a single time. The chain has TRBV5-6 and TRBJ1-3, with D perhaps TRBD1 (5 bases). There are 16 residues in the CDR3. V was pared by 4 bases and J by 3 bases, with 17 bases between. CDR1 and CDR2 (germline): SGHDT, YYEEEE. The CDR3 sequence is CASSPWEGLFGNTIYF. CDR3 coding DNA: TGTGCCAGCAGCCCCTGGGAGGGGCTGTTTGGAAACACCATATATTTT.

The V gene is TRBV29-1, the J gene TRBJ2-7, with unresolved D. Trimming took off 4 bases at V and 0 bases at J, with 7 bases between the two ends. This CDR3 is 12 amino acids long. Germline CDR1 SQVTM, CDR2 ANQGSEA. CDR3 sequence: CSVGAGSYEQYF. The CDR3 DNA reads TGCAGCGTTGGGGCTGGCTCCTACGAGCAGTACTTC.

V usage is TRBV28 and J usage is TRBJ1-2, with D unclear. Looked up from germline, CDR1 is MDHEN and CDR2 is SYDVKM. The V and J ends lost 4 bases and 1 base respectively, with 10 bases between them. The CDR3 runs to 14 residues. The CDR3 protein is CASSSSTFNYGYTF. The CDR3 DNA reads TGTGCCAGCAGTTCCTCGACCTTTAACTATGGCTACACCTTC.

The gene calls are TRBV7-3 and TRBJ2-3, with D perhaps given as TRBD1 or TRBD2 (5 bases each). The CDR3 is 16 amino acids. The germline V gene has CDR1 SGHTA and CDR2 FQGTGA. V lost 6 bases to trimming and J lost 0 bases, with 16 bases between them. The CDR3 is CASSTWGSRSTDTQYF. In DNA, the CDR3 is TGTGCCAGCAGTACGTGGGGGAGTAGGAGCACAGATACGCAGTATTTT.

The genes are TRBV5-3 and TRBJ1-1; no firm D call. TRBV5-3 is an open reading frame, and its role is uncertain. There are 17 residues in the CDR3. V lost 1 base, J lost 0 bases, and 16 bases lay in between. This chain's CDR3 is CARSLTIGCGMNTEAFF. CDR3 DNA: TGTGCCAGAAGCTTGACCATAGGGTGCGGAATGAACACTGAAGCTTTCTTT.

The genes are TRBV27 and TRBJ2-3; 12 bases line up with TRBD2. Germline-derived CDR1 and CDR2 are MNHEY and SMNVEV (reference sequence). Unmatched junction bases numbered 9, after V lost 5 bases and J lost 6 bases. The CDR3 runs 16 residues. The CDR3 region is CASSERTSGVRDTQYF. In DNA, the CDR3 is TGTGCCAGCAGTGAACGGACTAGCGGGGTCAGGGATACGCAGTATTTT.

Note on this clone: A read error may produce the germline difference seen at one junction end. The V gene is TRBV18, the J gene TRBJ2-1, with 7 bases that match TRBD2. Germline loops: CDR1 KGHSH, CDR2 LQKENI. The CDR3 is made up of 15 amino acids. The CDR3 protein is CVSSPLLAVANEQFF. The DNA for the CDR3 is TGTGTCAGCTCACCACTTCTAGCGGTCGCCAATGAGCAGTTCTTC.

V usage is TRBV3-1 (or the pseudogene TRBV3-2) and J usage is TRBJ1-2, with D tentatively TRBD1 (6 bases). The V gene lost 0 bases and the J gene lost 6 bases, with 17 bases spanning the gap. Per the germline V gene, CDR1 is LGHDT and CDR2 is YNNKEL (reference sequence). This CDR3 region has 16 residues. Here the CDR3 DNA reads TGTGCCAGCAGCCAAGACTTGGGCAGGGGCCCCCATGGCTACACCTTC. It specifies CASSQDLGRGPHGYTF.

This clone was seen a handful of times. The sample carries other DNA sequences with the same CDR3. The chain joins TRBV9 to TRBJ2-2; D gene ambiguous. Germline CDR1 SGDLS, CDR2 YYNGEE. The CDR3 is 13 amino acids. V was clipped by 0 bases and J by 7 bases, with 7 bases between them. The CDR3 DNA is TGTGCCAGCAGCGTAGTATTGGGCGGGGAGCTGTTTTTT. Protein sequence: CASSVVLGGELFF.

A single count supports this clone. The chain uses TRBV30 and TRBJ2-7; 10 nucleotides match TRBD2. Trimming removed 5 bases from V and 7 bases from J; junction bases left unmatched: 11. CDR3 size: 14 residues. CDR1 is GTSNPN, CDR2 SVGIG, per germline (reference sequence). The CDR3 loop is CAWDIAGGRSEQYF. In nucleotides, the CDR3 is TGTGCCTGGGACATAGCGGGAGGACGCAGTGAGCAGTACTTC. The entire variable domain, with the rest obtained from reference TRBV30 and TRBJ2-7, is as follows: SQTIHQWPATLVQPVGSPLSLECTVEGTSNPNLYWYRQAAGRGLQLLFYSVGIGQISSEVPQNLSASRPQDRQFILSSKKLLLSDSGFYLCAWDIAGGRSEQYFGPGTRLTVT.

J is TRBJ2-1 and V is TRBV11-3; D is ambiguous. The germline V gene has CDR1 SGHNT and CDR2 YENEEA. The CDR3 contains 15 residues. V was clipped by 5 bases and J by 6 bases, with 17 bases between them. The CDR3 DNA reads as TGTGCCAGCAGCCCACTCTCACAACCATCCAATGAGCAGTTCTTC. Amino acid sequence: CASSPLSQPSNEQFF.

The chain uses TRBV6-2 or TRBV6-3 and TRBJ2-1, with D perhaps matching TRBD2 (5 bases). Germline values: CDR1 MNHEY, CDR2 SVGEGT. Trimming took off 6 bases at V and 10 bases at J, with 16 bases between the two ends. The CDR3 is 13 residues long. The CDR3 DNA reads TGTGCCAGCAGCCACGGGGTCCCTAGCGAGCAGTTCTTC. Amino acid sequence: CASSHGVPSEQFF.

The gene calls are TRBV27 and TRBJ1-1; the D gene is possibly TRBD1 (5 bases). CDR1 MNHEY and CDR2 SMNVEV come from the germline V gene (reference sequence). CDR3 size: 14 residues. V was clipped by 0 bases and J by 7 bases, with 12 bases between them. CDR3 nucleotide sequence: TGTGCCAGCAGTTTATCATACCGGGGCGATGAAGCTTTCTTT. Translated, it gives CASSLSYRGDEAFF.

This chain links TRBV9 with TRBJ1-2, with 8 bases lining up with TRBD1. Germline values: CDR1 SGDLS, CDR2 YYNGEE. With V trimmed by 0 bases and J by 7 bases, 5 bases remained unmatched. The CDR3 loop spans 14 amino acids. CDR3 DNA sequence: TGTGCCAGCAGCGTAGGACAGGGGAAGGTTGGCTACACCTTC. This sequence encodes CASSVGQGKVGYTF.

The chain employs TRBV30 and TRBJ1-2; D possibly corresponds to TRBD1 (6 bases). CDR1 and CDR2 from the germline V gene are GTSNPN and SVGIG (reference sequence). This CDR3 spans 12 amino acids. V shed 6 bases and J shed 7 bases, with 15 bases lying between them. The CDR3 sequence is CACNQGIGGYTF. The CDR3 coding sequence is TGTGCCTGCAACCAGGGGATAGGTGGCTACACCTTC.

The chain links TRBV9 to TRBJ1-3; maybe TRBD1 (6 bases). The V end lost 3 bases, the J end lost 4 bases, and 11 bases lay between the germline ends. The CDR3 has 14 residues. The germline gives CDR1 SGDLS, CDR2 YYNGEE. The CDR3 DNA sequence: TGTGCCAGCAGCGGAGTAGGGACAGGAAACACCATATATTTT. This gives the protein CASSGVGTGNTIYF.

CDR3 amino acids: CAISESNPRGGTNEKLFF. The CDR3, as DNA: TGTGCCATCAGTGAGTCAAATCCCAGGGGCGGAACTAATGAAAAACTGTTTTTT. The V gene is TRBV10-3, the J gene TRBJ1-4, with D perhaps TRBD1 (6 bases). The CDR3 contains 18 residues. The germline CDR1 and CDR2 sequences are ENHRY and SYGVKD. V lost 0 bases and J lost 1, with 15 bases in between.

The gene calls are TRBV18 and TRBJ1-2; TRBD1 is a possible D gene (5 bases). CDR1 and CDR2 (germline): KGHSH, LQKENI. CDR3 length: 15 residues. V was trimmed by 4 bases and J by 2 bases, leaving 14 bases between them. Here the CDR3 reads CASSLPKEGNYGYTF. The CDR3 DNA is TGTGCCAGCTCACTTCCGAAAGAGGGGAACTATGGCTACACCTTC.

The rearrangement joins TRBV13 to TRBJ1-1; D is possibly TRBD1 (5 bases). CDR1 PRHDT and CDR2 FYEKMQ come from the germline V gene (reference sequence). V gave up 0 bases and J gave up 1 base, with 12 bases separating them. The CDR3 contains 16 residues. The CDR3 coding sequence is TGTGCCAGCAGCTTAGGCCTTGCAGGGAGGAACACTGAAGCTTTCTTT. It codes for CASSLGLAGRNTEAFF.

J is TRBJ2-7 and V is TRBV7-2; TRBD1 might be the D (6 bases). Germline V gene lookup returns CDR1 SGHTA and CDR2 FQGNSA. This CDR3 has 19 amino acids. The V gene lost 2 bases and the J gene lost 5 bases, with 28 bases spanning the gap. CDR3 bases: TGTGCCAGCAGCTTAAAGCCCTCCTTCAGGGGAATGGGTATCCACGAGCAGTACTTC. Residues: CASSLKPSFRGMGIHEQYF.

J is TRBJ2-1 and V is TRBV7-3; TRBD2 is a possible D gene (6 bases). Trimming pared 4 bases from V and 7 bases from J, leaving 11 bases between. The germline CDR1 and CDR2 sequences are SGHTA and FQGTGA. The length of the CDR3 is 13 residues. For the CDR3, the DNA is TGTGCCAGCAGCTCCTCAGGAGGGAATGAGCAGTTCTTC. Protein sequence: CASSSSGGNEQFF.